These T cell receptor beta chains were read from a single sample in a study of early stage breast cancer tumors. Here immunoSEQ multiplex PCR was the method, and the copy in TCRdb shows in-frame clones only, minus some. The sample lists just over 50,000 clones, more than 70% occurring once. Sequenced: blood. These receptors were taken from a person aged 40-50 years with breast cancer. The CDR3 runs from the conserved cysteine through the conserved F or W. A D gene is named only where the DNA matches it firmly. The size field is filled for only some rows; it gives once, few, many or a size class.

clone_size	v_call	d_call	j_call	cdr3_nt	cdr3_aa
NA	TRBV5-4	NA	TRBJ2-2	TGTGCCAGCAGCATACCGGGACTTACCGGGGAGCTGTTTTTT	CASSIPGLTGELFF
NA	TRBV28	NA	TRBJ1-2	TGTGCCAGCACTGGAGGCCGACGATCCTATGGCTACACCTTC	CASTGGRRSYGYTF
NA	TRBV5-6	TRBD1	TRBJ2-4	TGTGCCAGCAGCAGTACCGGGACAGGGAAAAACATTCAGTACTTC	CASSSTGTGKNIQYF
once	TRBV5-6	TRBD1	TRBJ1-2	TGTGCCAGCAGCTTATCAGGACAGGGGTTTGGCTACACCTTC	CASSLSGQGFGYTF
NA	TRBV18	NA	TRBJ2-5	TGTGCCAGCTCACCGCCTAGTCGACTTCAGCAAGAGACCCAGTACTTC	CASSPPSRLQQETQYF
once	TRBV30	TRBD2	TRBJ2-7	TGTGCCTGGAGTCCCGGCCTAGCGGGACTCGAGCAGTACTTC	CAWSPGLAGLEQYF
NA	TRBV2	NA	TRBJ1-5	TGTGCCAGCAAAATGACAGGACTTGTCAATCAGCCCCAGCATTTT	CASKMTGLVNQPQHF
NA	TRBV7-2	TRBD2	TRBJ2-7	TGTGCCAGCAGCCCGGGACTAGGGTTCTACGAGCAGTACTTC	CASSPGLGFYEQYF
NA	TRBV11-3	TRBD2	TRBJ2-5	TGTGCCAGCAGCTTCTGGGGAGGCGGGAGCGGGGAGACCCAGTACTTC	CASSFWGGGSGETQYF
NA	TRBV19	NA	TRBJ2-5	TGTGCCAGTGGGGCCGGGTCCGAAGGGGAGACCCAGTACTTC	CASGAGSEGETQYF
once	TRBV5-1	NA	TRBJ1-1	TGCGCCAGCAGCCTGATCTTCTCTGGGGACACTGAAGCTTTCTTT	CASSLIFSGDTEAFF
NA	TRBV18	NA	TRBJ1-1	TGTGCCAGCTCAGAAGTGACAGTCCCGAACACTGAAGCTTTCTTT	CASSEVTVPNTEAFF
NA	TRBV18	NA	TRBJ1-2	TGTGCCAGCTCACCCAGCGACACTAACTATGGCTACACCTTC	CASSPSDTNYGYTF
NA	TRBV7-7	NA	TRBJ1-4	TGTGCTAGCTCTCGGTCGGCTAATGAAAAACTGTTTTTT	CASSRSANEKLFF
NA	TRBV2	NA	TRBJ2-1	TGTGCCAGCAGCCCGCTACGGGCCGACAATGAGCAGTTCTTC	CASSPLRADNEQFF
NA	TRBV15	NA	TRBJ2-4	TGTGCCACCAGCAGAGATCATGGTGGGCGGGGCGACATTCAGTACTTC	CATSRDHGGRGDIQYF
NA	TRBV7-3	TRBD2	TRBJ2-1	TGTGCCAGCAGCCAAACTCCGGGGGGCTCCTACAATGAGCAGTTCTTC	CASSQTPGGSYNEQFF
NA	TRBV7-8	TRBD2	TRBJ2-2	TGTGCCAGCAGCACGGGGACTAGCGCTACAACCGGGGAGCTGTTTTTT	CASSTGTSATTGELFF
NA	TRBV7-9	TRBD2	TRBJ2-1	TGTGCCAGCAGCTTCTCTAGCGGACCGAGCTCCTACAATGAGCAGTTCTTC	CASSFSSGPSSYNEQFF
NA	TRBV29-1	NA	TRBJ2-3	TGCAGCGTTGAGCCCAGGGACGCAGATACGCAGTATTTT	CSVEPRDADTQYF
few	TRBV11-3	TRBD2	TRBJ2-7	TGTGCCAGCAGCCTCAGAGCGGGACCATACGAGCAGTACTTC	CASSLRAGPYEQYF
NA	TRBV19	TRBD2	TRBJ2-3	TGTGCCAGTAGTATCGGAGCGGGAGAGAAGGCGCCAACAGATACGCAGTATTTT	CASSIGAGEKAPTDTQYF
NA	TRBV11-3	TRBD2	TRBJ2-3	TGTGCCAGCAGCACTCGCCCGAAAGCGGGAGAAGATACGCAGTATTTT	CASSTRPKAGEDTQYF
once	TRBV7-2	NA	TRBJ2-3	TGTGCCAGCAGCTTATTTCCTGGAACAGATACGCAGTATTTT	CASSLFPGTDTQYF
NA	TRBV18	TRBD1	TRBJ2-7	TGTGCCAGCTCACCAACCCGACAGGGCGGAGAGCAGTACTTC	CASSPTRQGGEQYF
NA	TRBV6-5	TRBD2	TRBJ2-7	TGTGCCAGCAGGGGGGAAGCGGGAAGGTGGGAGCAGTACTTC	CASRGEAGRWEQYF
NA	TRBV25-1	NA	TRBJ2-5	TGTGCCAGCAGTGAAGACCGGTGGGATGTTCGGGGGTTGGAGACCCAGTACTTC	CASSEDRWDVRGLETQYF
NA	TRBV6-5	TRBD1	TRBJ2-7	TGTGCCAGCAGAAAGCTAGGACAGGCCCACGAGCAGTACTTC	CASRKLGQAHEQYF
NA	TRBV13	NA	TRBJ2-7	TGTGCCAGCAGCAGGGGCGGGCCCCTCGAGCAGTACTTC	CASSRGGPLEQYF
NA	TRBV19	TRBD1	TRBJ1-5	TGTGCCAGTAGTAGACAGGGGGCGAGCAATCAGCCCCAGCATTTT	CASSRQGASNQPQHF
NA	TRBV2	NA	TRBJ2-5	TGTGCCAGCACCATGGGGTGGACGGATGGGGAGACCCAGTACTTC	CASTMGWTDGETQYF
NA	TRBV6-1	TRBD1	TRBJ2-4	TGTGCCAGCAGTGACTTTACAGGGGGGTTGACCAAAAACATTCAGTACTTC	CASSDFTGGLTKNIQYF
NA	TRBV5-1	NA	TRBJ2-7	TGCGCCAGCAGCTCGCATCCGGGGTTGGAGGACGAGCAGTACTTC	CASSSHPGLEDEQYF
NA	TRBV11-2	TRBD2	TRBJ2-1	TGTGCCAGCAGCTTAGGGACTAGCGCGTCGGATGAGCAGTTCTTC	CASSLGTSASDEQFF
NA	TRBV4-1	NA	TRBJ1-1	TGCGCCAGCAGCCAAGATGAGGGGGTTTGGTACACTGAAGCTTTCTTT	CASSQDEGVWYTEAFF
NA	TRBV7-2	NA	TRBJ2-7	TGTGCCAGCAGCTTAGAGAAGGTTCTGTCTGGTGTGCAGTACTTC	CASSLEKVLSGVQYF
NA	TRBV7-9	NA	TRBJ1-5	TGTGCCAGCAGCTTAGCTGGGAGGAAGCGAAGGAGGACGTGGCCCCAGCATTTT	CASSLAGRKRRRTWPQHF
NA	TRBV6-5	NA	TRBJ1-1	TGTGCCAGCAGTACCCCGGGCATGAACACTGAAGCTTTCTTT	CASSTPGMNTEAFF
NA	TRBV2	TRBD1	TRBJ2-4	TGTGCCAGCCAGGACAGGGTGGGAAACATTCAGTACTTC	CASQDRVGNIQYF
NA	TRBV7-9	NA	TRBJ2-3	TGTGCCAGCAGCTTAGGTGCTAGCGTCGACACAGATACGCAGTATTTT	CASSLGASVDTDTQYF
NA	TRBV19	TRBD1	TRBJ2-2	TGTGCCAGTACCCTAAATACAGGGGGCGGCGGCGGGGAGCTGTTTTTT	CASTLNTGGGGGELFF
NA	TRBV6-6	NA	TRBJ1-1	TGTGCCAGCAGCCGTCCGGCTTTTGGGAACACTGAAGCTTTCTTT	CASSRPAFGNTEAFF
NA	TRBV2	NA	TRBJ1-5	TGTGCCAGCAGCGCCGTTTTTGGCAATCAGCCCCAGCATTTT	CASSAVFGNQPQHF
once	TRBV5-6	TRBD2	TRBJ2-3	TGTGCCAGCAGCCAACGTAGCGGGGCCACAGATACGCAGTATTTT	CASSQRSGATDTQYF
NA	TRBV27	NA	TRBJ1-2	TGTGCCAGCAGTTTAGGGGCCGGATTGATCTATGGCTACACCTTC	CASSLGAGLIYGYTF
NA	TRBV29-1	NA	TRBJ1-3	TGCAGCGCCTCGACAGTTTCTGGAAACACCATATATTTT	CSASTVSGNTIYF
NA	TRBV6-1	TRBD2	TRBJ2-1	TGTGCCAGCAAAAGCACAGCGGGGGGCCTAGAGCAGTTCTTC	CASKSTAGGLEQFF
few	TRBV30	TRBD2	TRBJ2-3	TGTGCCTGGAGCCGACTAGCGGGAGGTGGCACAGATACGCAGTATTTT	CAWSRLAGGGTDTQYF
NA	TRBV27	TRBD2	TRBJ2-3	TGTGCCAGCAGGCCCCAACTAGCGGGAGCGTCAGATACGCAGTATTTT	CASRPQLAGASDTQYF
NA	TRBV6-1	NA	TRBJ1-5	TGTGCCAGCAGTGGACGGGGGGACCAGCCCCAGCATTTT	CASSGRGDQPQHF
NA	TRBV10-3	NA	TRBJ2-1	TGTGCCAGCGCCGACAGCTCCCGACCGGGGGATGAGCAGTTCTTC	CASADSSRPGDEQFF
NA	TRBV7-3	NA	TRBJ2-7	TGTGCCAGCAGCTCGCAGGGTTCGGGGGAGCAGTACTTC	CASSSQGSGEQYF
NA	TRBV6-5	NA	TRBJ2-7	TGTGCCAGCAGTTACTCCGGGGGAGAACTACCCTACGAGCAGTACTTC	CASSYSGGELPYEQYF
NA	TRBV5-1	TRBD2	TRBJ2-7	TGCGCCAGCAGCAAATTAGCGGGACCGAGCTCCTACGAGCAGTACTTC	CASSKLAGPSSYEQYF
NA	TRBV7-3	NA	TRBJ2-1	TGTGCCAGCAGCTTAGAGTGGAACAATGAGCAGTTCTTC	CASSLEWNNEQFF
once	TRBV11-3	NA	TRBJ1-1	TGTGCCAGCAGCTTGGTAGAGAACACTGAAGCTTTCTTT	CASSLVENTEAFF
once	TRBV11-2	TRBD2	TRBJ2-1	TGTGCCAGCAGCTTCGGGGGGGATGAGCAGTTCTTC	CASSFGGDEQFF
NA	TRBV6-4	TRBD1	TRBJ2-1	TGTGCCAGCAGATGGGACAGGGGGCTCAATAGCTCCTACAATGAGCAGTTCTTC	CASRWDRGLNSSYNEQFF
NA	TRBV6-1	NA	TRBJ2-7	TGTGCCAGCAGTGAAGTTGGAGGGGTTCAGTACTTC	CASSEVGGVQYF